These T cell receptor beta chains were read from a single sample in a study of blood T cell repertoires in COVID-19. The table came from immunoSEQ multiplex PCR; TCRdb's copy has only in-frame clones and leaves some out. The data hold about 58,000 clones, with 85% observed a single time. Material: peripheral blood. These receptors were taken from a human donor in a cohort sampled during active COVID-19. Each CDR3 is given with its conserved first and last residue. The D gene is left open where the match is weak. Not every row has a clone size; where given, it reads once, few, many or a size class.

V,size,J,D,CDR3,DNA
TRBV5-1,.,TRBJ1-1,.,CASSLGGANTEAFF,TGCGCCAGCAGCTTAGGGGGGGCGAACACTGAAGCTTTCTTT
TRBV6-6,.,TRBJ1-5,TRBD1,CASNRGDSNQPQHF,TGTGCCAGTAACAGGGGGGATAGCAATCAGCCCCAGCATTTT
TRBV5-8,.,TRBJ1-5,TRBD1,CASSGGTGFHSNQPQHF,TGTGCCAGCAGCGGCGGGACAGGGTTTCATAGCAATCAGCCCCAGCATTTT
TRBV25-1,once,TRBJ1-1,TRBD1,CASSGRRTGRTEAFF,TGTGCCAGCAGTGGCCGCCGGACAGGCCGCACTGAAGCTTTCTTT
TRBV21-1,.,TRBJ1-5,.,CASSGLQGNQPQHF,TGTGCCAGTTCAGGTTTACAAGGCAATCAGCCCCAGCATTTT
TRBV5-6,few,TRBJ2-3,TRBD2,CASSFSSGSPDLSDTQYF,TGTGCCAGCAGCTTCTCTAGCGGGAGCCCCGATCTTTCAGATACGCAGTATTTT
TRBV6-5,.,TRBJ1-1,TRBD1,CASRTGTAPGAFF,TGTGCCAGCAGGACCGGGACAGCCCCCGGGGCTTTCTTT
TRBV27,.,TRBJ1-2,.,CASSFGGSNYGYTF,TGTGCCAGCAGTTTCGGGGGGTCTAACTATGGCTACACCTTC
TRBV30,.,TRBJ1-6,.,CAWSNQRGSPLHF,TGTGCCTGGAGTAATCAAAGGGGATCCCCCCTCCACTTT
TRBV3-1/TRBV3-2,.,TRBJ2-1,.,CASSHTGEHNEQFF,TGTGCCAGCAGCCATACGGGAGAGCACAATGAGCAGTTCTTC
TRBV28,.,TRBJ1-3,TRBD1,CASSPRGTGERNTIYF,TGTGCCAGCAGTCCAAGGGGGACAGGGGAAAGGAACACCATATATTTT
TRBV27,.,TRBJ2-1,.,CASSASGLFMSSYNEQFF,TGTGCCAGCAGTGCTTCCGGACTGTTTATGAGCTCCTACAATGAGCAGTTCTTC
TRBV28,.,TRBJ1-4,.,CASSPAGAIANEKLFF,TGTGCCAGCAGTCCGGCAGGGGCCATAGCTAATGAAAAACTGTTTTTT
TRBV7-9,.,TRBJ2-1,TRBD2,CASSLAGTSGRRLYNEQFF,TGTGCCAGCAGCTTAGCCGGGACTAGCGGGAGGCGCCTCTACAATGAGCAGTTCTTC
TRBV5-1,.,TRBJ2-5,.,CASSSQGETQYF,TGCGCCAGCAGCTCACAGGGAGAGACCCAGTACTTC
TRBV6-5,.,TRBJ2-6,.,CATGSGANVLTF,TGTGCCACCGGCTCTGGGGCCAACGTCCTGACTTTC
TRBV7-7,once,TRBJ2-1,TRBD2,CASSPTSGIYNEQFF,TGTGCCAGCAGCCCCACTAGCGGGATTTACAATGAGCAGTTCTTC
TRBV28,once,TRBJ1-6,TRBD1,CASSSFGQGISPLHF,TGTGCCAGCAGTTCTTTTGGACAGGGGATTTCACCCCTCCACTTT
TRBV18,.,TRBJ1-4,.,CASSPRTSRAREKLFF,TGTGCCAGCTCACCCCGGACATCAAGAGCGAGAGAAAAACTGTTTTTT
TRBV27,.,TRBJ1-1,.,CASSLFGFLNTEAFF,TGTGCCAGCAGTTTATTCGGTTTTTTGAACACTGAAGCTTTCTTT
TRBV7-2,.,TRBJ2-5,TRBD1,CASGTGTASRETQYF,TGTGCCAGCGGGACCGGGACAGCCTCTAGGGAAACCCAGTACTTC
TRBV11-1,.,TRBJ1-1,.,CASSPGRQVGAFF,TGTGCCAGCAGCCCAGGGAGGCAGGTTGGAGCTTTCTTT
TRBV6-5,.,TRBJ1-1,TRBD1,CASSSDRAATEAFF,TGTGCCAGCAGCTCTGACAGGGCGGCGACTGAAGCTTTCTTT
TRBV12-2,.,TRBJ1-1,.,CASRLIELEELGLMNTEAFF,TGTGCAAGTCGCTTAATTGAACTAGAGGAGTTAGGGCTTATGAACACTGAAGCTTTCTTT
TRBV19,.,TRBJ2-4,.,CASSISGGLGINIQYF,TGTGCCAGTAGTATATCGGGGGGCTTGGGGATAAACATTCAGTACTTC
TRBV5-1,once,TRBJ2-1,TRBD2,CASSLGLAGANEQFF,TGCGCCAGCAGCCTCGGACTAGCGGGAGCCAATGAGCAGTTCTTC
TRBV19,.,TRBJ2-2,.,CASSIVEFTGELFF,TGTGCCAGTAGTATAGTAGAGTTCACCGGGGAGCTGTTTTTT
TRBV10-3,.,TRBJ2-5,TRBD2,CASGTKREVETQYF,TGTGCCAGCGGGACAAAGCGGGAGGTAGAGACCCAGTACTTC
TRBV4-1,.,TRBJ1-1,.,CASSRAPGYMNTEAFF,TGCGCCAGCAGCCGGGCCCCGGGATACATGAACACTGAAGCTTTCTTT
TRBV5-1,.,TRBJ2-2,TRBD2,CASSAGTSGPGELFF,TGCGCCAGCAGCGCTGGGACTAGCGGTCCCGGGGAGCTGTTTTTT